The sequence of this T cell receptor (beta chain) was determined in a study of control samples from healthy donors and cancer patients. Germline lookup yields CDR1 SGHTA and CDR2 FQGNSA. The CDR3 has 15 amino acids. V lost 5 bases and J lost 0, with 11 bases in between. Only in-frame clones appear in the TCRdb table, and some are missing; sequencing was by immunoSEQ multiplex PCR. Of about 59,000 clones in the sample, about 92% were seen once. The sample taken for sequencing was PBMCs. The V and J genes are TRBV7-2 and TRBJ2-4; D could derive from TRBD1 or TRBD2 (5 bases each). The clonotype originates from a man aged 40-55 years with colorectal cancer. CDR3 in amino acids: CASSRDGGAKNIQYF. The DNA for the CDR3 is TGTGCCAGCAGCCGTGATGGGGGAGCCAAAAACATTCAGTACTTC.